Listed below are T cell receptor beta chains from one sample, sequenced in a study of blood T cell repertoires in COVID-19. Clones were read by immunoSEQ multiplex PCR, and TCRdb kept only the in-frame ones, dropping some. The data contain around 280,000 clones, approximately 86% of them singletons. Sequencing was done on a sample of peripheral blood. These receptors all come from a woman in her forties or fifties with active or convalescent COVID-19. The CDR3 runs from the conserved cysteine through the conserved F or W. A D gene is named only where the DNA matches it firmly. Rows may omit the clone size; those that give it use once, few, many or a size class.

clone_size	j_call	v_call	d_call	cdr3_nt	cdr3_aa
many	TRBJ2-1	TRBV14	-	TGTGCCAGCAGCCAAGGGAGGCGTCGAGTGGGGAATGAGCAGTTCTTC	CASSQGRRRVGNEQFF
-	TRBJ2-3	TRBV5-1	TRBD2	TGCGCCAGCAGCTTCCTGGGACTAGCGGAGAGCACAGATACGCAGTATTTT	CASSFLGLAESTDTQYF
-	TRBJ2-3	TRBV5-4	TRBD1	TGTGCCAGCCGAGAGACAGGGCAAACAGATACGCAGTATTTT	CASRETGQTDTQYF
-	TRBJ2-3	TRBV3-1/TRBV3-2	-	TGTGCCAGCAGCCAAGCAGTGGTTCGCACAGATACGCAGTATTTT	CASSQAVVRTDTQYF
-	TRBJ2-1	TRBV7-9	-	TGTGCCAGCAGCTTAGGTCTAAGCTCCTACAATGAGCAGTTCTTC	CASSLGLSSYNEQFF
-	TRBJ1-1	TRBV19	TRBD1	TGTGCCAGTAGTTTTTTTCAGGGGGCGAGGACTGAAGCTTTCTTT	CASSFFQGARTEAFF
-	TRBJ2-7	TRBV30	TRBD2	TGTGCCTGGAGTGTAGGGCTAGCGGAGTCCTACGAGCAGTACTTC	CAWSVGLAESYEQYF
-	TRBJ2-1	TRBV18	-	TGTGCCAGCTCAAAGGGTGGGAGCAGTGAGCAGTTCTTC	CASSKGGSSEQFF
-	TRBJ1-2	TRBV3-1/TRBV3-2	-	TGTGCCAGCACCCCCACCAAGAAGAGCTATGGCTACACCTTC	CASTPTKKSYGYTF
-	TRBJ2-7	TRBV2	-	TGTGCCAGCACCGGGGACAACTACGAGCAGTACTTC	CASTGDNYEQYF
-	TRBJ1-3	TRBV4-2	-	TGTGCCAGCAGCCAGACAGGAAACTCTGGAAACACCATATATTTT	CASSQTGNSGNTIYF
-	TRBJ2-1	TRBV7-2	-	TGTGCCAGCAGCTCCGCATTAATAGCGGAGACCTACAATGAGCAGTTCTTC	CASSSALIAETYNEQFF
-	TRBJ2-2	TRBV21-1	-	TGTGCCAGCAGCAAATGCAGTACGAACACCGGGGAGCTGTTTTTT	CASSKCSTNTGELFF
-	TRBJ2-7	TRBV25-1	TRBD2	TGTGCCAGCAGTCCGTTAGCGGGCTCCTACGAGCAGTACTTC	CASSPLAGSYEQYF
-	TRBJ2-5	TRBV4-2	-	TGTGCCAGCAGCCAAGAGGCTCTTCAAGAGACCCAGTACTTC	CASSQEALQETQYF
once	TRBJ2-2	TRBV4-1	TRBD2	TGCGCCAGCAGCCCAAGAGGAGCGGGAGGCCCGCCGGGAACCGGGGAGCTGTTTTTT	CASSPRGAGGPPGTGELFF
few	TRBJ2-1	TRBV21-1	-	TGTGCCAGCATCCTTAGGACTAGCGGCAATGAGCAGTTCTTC	CASILRTSGNEQFF
-	TRBJ1-6	TRBV24-1	TRBD1	TGTGCCACCAGTGATCTTGGGACAGGGGGCGATAATTCACCCCTCCACTTT	CATSDLGTGGDNSPLHF
-	TRBJ2-5	TRBV11-2	TRBD2	TGTGCCAGCAGCTTAGAGTCCTTGCGGGAGCCTCCCGCCGACCAGTACTTC	CASSLESLREPPADQYF
-	TRBJ2-3	TRBV19	-	TGTGCCAGTAGTAAGGGTCGGGAGTACACGCAGTATTTT	CASSKGREYTQYF
-	TRBJ1-4	TRBV2	-	TGTGCCAGCAGTCTTAGGGGGAGTAGTGAAAAACTGTTTTTT	CASSLRGSSEKLFF
many	TRBJ1-2	TRBV19	TRBD1	TGTGCCAGTAGCCCTTTGACAGGGGGTAAGGGCTACACCTTC	CASSPLTGGKGYTF
-	TRBJ2-1	TRBV5-1	TRBD2	TGCGCCAGCAGCTTGGCGGGAGGGCCAAGCAATGAGCAGTTCTTC	CASSLAGGPSNEQFF
-	TRBJ1-2	TRBV7-8	TRBD1	TGTGCCAGCAGCGCGTACAGGGGCCATGGCTACACCTTC	CASSAYRGHGYTF
few	TRBJ2-2	TRBV5-1	-	TGCGCCAGCAGGGAGGAAGGCGGGGAGCTGTTTTTT	CASREEGGELFF
-	TRBJ1-6	TRBV28	-	TGTGCCAGCAGTTTTGACAGCTCCTATAATTCACCCCTCCACTTT	CASSFDSSYNSPLHF
-	TRBJ2-7	TRBV2	TRBD1	TGTGCCAGCAGTGTGCAGGGACAGGCGGCCTACGAGCAGTACTTC	CASSVQGQAAYEQYF
few	TRBJ1-3	TRBV28	-	TGTGCCAGCAGTTTATTCTCGGGGGGAGACACCATATATTTT	CASSLFSGGDTIYF
once	TRBJ2-1	TRBV20-1	-	TGCAGTGCTAGTCGACGGGATGAGCAGTTCTTC	CSASRRDEQFF
-	TRBJ2-1	TRBV9	TRBD2	TGTGCCAGCAGCGCCGGGACTAGCGTTTACAATGAGCAGTTCTTC	CASSAGTSVYNEQFF
once	TRBJ1-4	TRBV19	-	TGTGCCAGTAGTCTAGCAGGGATGGCTGAAAAACTGTTTTTT	CASSLAGMAEKLFF
-	TRBJ1-5	TRBV28	-	TGTGCCAGCAGTCGAGACAGTAATCAGCCCCAGCATTTT	CASSRDSNQPQHF
-	TRBJ2-3	TRBV4-2	-	TGTGCCAGCAGGAGTACAGATACGCAGTATTTT	CASRSTDTQYF
-	TRBJ1-4	TRBV28	TRBD1	TGTGCCAGCAGGCCGACAGGGATAGGTGAAAAACTGTTTTTT	CASRPTGIGEKLFF
-	TRBJ1-4	TRBV28	TRBD1	TGTGCCAGCAGGGGGACAGGGAGGGAAAAACTGTTTTTT	CASRGTGREKLFF
-	TRBJ1-1	TRBV5-1	TRBD1	TGCGCCAGCAGCCCACTAACAGGGGGCACTGAAGCTTTCTTT	CASSPLTGGTEAFF
once	TRBJ1-2	TRBV24-1	-	TGTGCCACCAGTGATTTGGCGGGATCTGGCTACACCTTC	CATSDLAGSGYTF
-	TRBJ2-3	TRBV5-1	TRBD2	TGCGCCAGCAGCTTGGCTGGCGGGAGTGCAGATACGCAGTATTTT	CASSLAGGSADTQYF
-	TRBJ2-3	TRBV5-4	TRBD2	TGTGCCAGCAGCCCTCCGACTAGCGGATCCACAGATACGCAGTATTTT	CASSPPTSGSTDTQYF
-	TRBJ2-1	TRBV20-1	-	TGCAGTGCTACTCCCTACAATGAGCAGTTCTTC	CSATPYNEQFF
-	TRBJ2-7	TRBV11-2	-	TGTGCCAGCAGCTTAGTCCACTCCTACGAGCAGTACTTC	CASSLVHSYEQYF
-	TRBJ1-2	TRBV19	TRBD1	TGTGCCAGTAGTATACCCCGCCCCAAAACGACAGGGAGAAATGGCTACACCTTC	CASSIPRPKTTGRNGYTF
-	TRBJ1-2	TRBV28	TRBD1	TGTGCCAGCAGTTACCCGACAGGGGCGGGTGGCTACACCTTC	CASSYPTGAGGYTF
-	TRBJ1-2	TRBV5-6	TRBD1	TGTGCCAGCAGCACAGGGGGCTATGGCTACACCTTC	CASSTGGYGYTF
-	TRBJ1-2	TRBV5-1	-	TGCGCCAGCAGCTTGGATCGGTTAAACTATGGCTACACCTTC	CASSLDRLNYGYTF
-	TRBJ1-1	TRBV2	TRBD1	TGTGCCACCGCGGGACAGTTGAACACTGAAGCTTTCTTT	CATAGQLNTEAFF
-	TRBJ1-2	TRBV14	TRBD1	TGTGCCAGCAGCCCAAGGATCGGACAGGGGTCCTATGGCTACACCTTC	CASSPRIGQGSYGYTF
-	TRBJ2-7	TRBV7-9	TRBD2	TGTGCCAGCAGCTTAGGCCTAGCGGGATCCTACGAGCAGTACTTC	CASSLGLAGSYEQYF
-	TRBJ1-5	TRBV5-1	-	TGCGCCAGCAGCTCGAGCGTTAATCAGCCCCAGCATTTT	CASSSSVNQPQHF
-	TRBJ2-5	TRBV28	-	TGTGCCAGCAGTGGAATACAGGGTGTGGGGTCTGGTCTCGATGAGACCCAGTACTTC	CASSGIQGVGSGLDETQYF
once	TRBJ2-2	TRBV19	TRBD2	TGTGCCAGTAGTCCGCTGGGACGGCAAAGACTAGCGGCGAACACCGGGGAGCTGTTTTTT	CASSPLGRQRLAANTGELFF
-	TRBJ2-2	TRBV11-3	TRBD1	TGTGCCAGCAGCTCCCGGGACAGGGGGATCGGGGAGCTGTTTTTT	CASSSRDRGIGELFF
once	TRBJ1-6	TRBV15	-	TGTGCCACCAGCAGAGGCGGTACCAATTCACCCCTCCACTTT	CATSRGGTNSPLHF